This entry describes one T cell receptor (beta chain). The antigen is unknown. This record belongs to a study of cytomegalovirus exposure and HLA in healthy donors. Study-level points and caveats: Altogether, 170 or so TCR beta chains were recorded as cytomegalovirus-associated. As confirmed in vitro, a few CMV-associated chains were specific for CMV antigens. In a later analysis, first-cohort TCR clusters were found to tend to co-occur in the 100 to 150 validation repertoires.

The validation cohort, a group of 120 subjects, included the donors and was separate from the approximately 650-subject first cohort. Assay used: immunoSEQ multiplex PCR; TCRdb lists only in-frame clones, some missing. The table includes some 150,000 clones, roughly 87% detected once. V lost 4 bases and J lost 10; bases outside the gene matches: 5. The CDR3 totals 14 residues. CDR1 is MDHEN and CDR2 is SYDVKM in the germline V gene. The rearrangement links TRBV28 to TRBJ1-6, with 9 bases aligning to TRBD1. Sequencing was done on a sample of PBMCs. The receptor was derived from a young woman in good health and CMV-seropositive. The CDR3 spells CASSSGQGSSPLHF. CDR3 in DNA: TGTGCCAGCAGTTCGGGACAGGGTAGCTCACCCCTCCACTTT.